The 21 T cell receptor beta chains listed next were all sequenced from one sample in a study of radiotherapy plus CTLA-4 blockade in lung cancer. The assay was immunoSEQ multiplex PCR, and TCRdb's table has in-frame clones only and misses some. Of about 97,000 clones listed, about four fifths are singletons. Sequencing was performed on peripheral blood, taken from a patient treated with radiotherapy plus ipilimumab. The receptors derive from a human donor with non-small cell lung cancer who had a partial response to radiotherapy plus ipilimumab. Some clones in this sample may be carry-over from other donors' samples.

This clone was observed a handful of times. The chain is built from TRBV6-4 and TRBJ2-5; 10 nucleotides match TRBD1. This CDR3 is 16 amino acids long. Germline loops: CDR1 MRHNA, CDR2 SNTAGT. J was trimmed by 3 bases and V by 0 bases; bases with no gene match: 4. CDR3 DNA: TGTGCCAGCAGTGACTCGCGACAGGGGGCGAAAGAGACCCAGTACTTC. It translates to CASSDSRQGAKETQYF.

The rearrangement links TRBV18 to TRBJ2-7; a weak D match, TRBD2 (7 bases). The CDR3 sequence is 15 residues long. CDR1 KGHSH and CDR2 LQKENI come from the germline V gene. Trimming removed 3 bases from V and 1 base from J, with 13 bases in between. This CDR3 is CASSPGGGGSYEQYF. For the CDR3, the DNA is TGTGCCAGCTCACCTGGAGGGGGGGGGTCCTACGAGCAGTACTTC. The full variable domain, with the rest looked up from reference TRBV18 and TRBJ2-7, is NAGVMQNPRHLVRRRGQEARLRCSPMKGHSHVYWYRQLPEEGLKFMVYLQKENIIDESGMPKERFSAEFPKEGPSILRIQQVVRGDSAAYFCASSPGGGGSYEQYFGPGTRLTVT.

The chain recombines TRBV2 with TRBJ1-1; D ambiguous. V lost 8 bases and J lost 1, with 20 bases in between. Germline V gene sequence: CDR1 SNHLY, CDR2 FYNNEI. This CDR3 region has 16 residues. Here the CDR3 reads CASQRRQLGWNTEAFF. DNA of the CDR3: TGTGCCAGCCAAAGAAGGCAACTCGGGTGGAACACTGAAGCTTTCTTT.

CDR3 in DNA: TGTGCCAGCAGCTTTACGCCCAGGGCCAATTCACCCCTCCACTTT. This translates into CASSFTPRANSPLHF. The rearrangement links TRBV7-3 to TRBJ1-6; the D gene is possibly TRBD1 (5 bases). Germline-derived CDR1 and CDR2 are SGHTA and FQGTGA. V lost 3 bases and J lost 7, with 13 bases in between. CDR3 size: 15 residues.

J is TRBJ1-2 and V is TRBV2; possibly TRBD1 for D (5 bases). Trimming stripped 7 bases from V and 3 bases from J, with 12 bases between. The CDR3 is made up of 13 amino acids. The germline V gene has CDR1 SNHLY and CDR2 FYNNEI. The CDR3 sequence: CASIPDSYYGYTF. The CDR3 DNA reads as TGTGCCAGCATTCCCGACAGCTACTATGGCTACACCTTC.

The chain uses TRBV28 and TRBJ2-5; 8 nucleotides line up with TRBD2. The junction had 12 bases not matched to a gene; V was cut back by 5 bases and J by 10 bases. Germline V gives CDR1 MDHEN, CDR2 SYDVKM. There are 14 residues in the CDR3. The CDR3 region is CASSPISGGLLQYF. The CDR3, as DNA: TGTGCCAGCAGTCCCATCAGCGGGGGTTTGCTCCAGTACTTC.

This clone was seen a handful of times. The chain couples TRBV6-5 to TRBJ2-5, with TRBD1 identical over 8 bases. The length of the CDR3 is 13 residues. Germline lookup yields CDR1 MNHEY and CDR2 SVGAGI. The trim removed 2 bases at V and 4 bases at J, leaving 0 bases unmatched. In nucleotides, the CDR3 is TGTGCCAGCAGTTACGACAGGGGAGAGACCCAGTACTTC. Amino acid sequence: CASSYDRGETQYF.

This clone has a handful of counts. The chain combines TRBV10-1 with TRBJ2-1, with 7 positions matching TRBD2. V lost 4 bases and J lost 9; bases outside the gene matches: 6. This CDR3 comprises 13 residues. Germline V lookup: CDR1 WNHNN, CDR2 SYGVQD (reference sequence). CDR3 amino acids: CASSGGGPSEQFF. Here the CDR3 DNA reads TGCGCCAGCAGTGGGGGAGGGCCATCTGAGCAGTTCTTC.

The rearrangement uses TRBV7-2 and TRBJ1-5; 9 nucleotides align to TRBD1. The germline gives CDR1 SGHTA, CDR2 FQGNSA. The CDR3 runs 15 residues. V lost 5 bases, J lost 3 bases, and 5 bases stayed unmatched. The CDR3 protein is CASSTRTGVNQPQHF. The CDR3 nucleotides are TGTGCCAGCAGCACCCGGACAGGGGTCAATCAGCCCCAGCATTTT.

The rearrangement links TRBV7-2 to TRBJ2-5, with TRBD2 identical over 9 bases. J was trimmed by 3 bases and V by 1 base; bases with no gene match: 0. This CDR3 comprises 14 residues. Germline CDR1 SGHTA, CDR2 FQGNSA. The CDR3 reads CASSLGLAEETQYF. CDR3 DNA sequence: TGTGCCAGCAGCTTAGGACTAGCGGAAGAGACCCAGTACTTC.

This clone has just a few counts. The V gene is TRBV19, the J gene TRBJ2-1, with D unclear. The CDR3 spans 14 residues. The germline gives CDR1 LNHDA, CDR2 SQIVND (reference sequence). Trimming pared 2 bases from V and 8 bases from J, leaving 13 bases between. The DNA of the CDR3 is TGTGCCAGTAGTATAAGGTCCCCAGGCCATGAGCAGTTCTTC. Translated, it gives CASSIRSPGHEQFF.

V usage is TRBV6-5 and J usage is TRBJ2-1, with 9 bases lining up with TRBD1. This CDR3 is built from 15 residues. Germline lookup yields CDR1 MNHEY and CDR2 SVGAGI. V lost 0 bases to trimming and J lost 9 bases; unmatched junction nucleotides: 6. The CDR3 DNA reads TGTGCCAGCAGTTACTCGGGGACAGGGTTCGGTGAGCAGTTCTTC. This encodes CASSYSGTGFGEQFF.

The DNA for the CDR3 is TGTGCCAGCAGCTTAGATCTAATTACAGATACGCAGTATTTT. It yields the protein CASSLDLITDTQYF. The chain combines TRBV11-3 with TRBJ2-3; no clear D gene. This CDR3 spans 14 amino acids. Per germline, CDR1 SGHNT and CDR2 YENEEA. With 0 bases removed from V and 3 bases from J, the gap between germline ends came to 7 bases.

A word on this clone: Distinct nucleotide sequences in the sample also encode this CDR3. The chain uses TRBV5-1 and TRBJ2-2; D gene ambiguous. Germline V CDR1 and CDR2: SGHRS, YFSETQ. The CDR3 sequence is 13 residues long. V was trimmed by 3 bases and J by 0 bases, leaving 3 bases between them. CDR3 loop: CASSSSNTGELFF. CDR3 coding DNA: TGCGCCAGCAGCTCCTCGAACACCGGGGAGCTGTTTTTT.

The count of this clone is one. The CDR3 nucleotides read TGCGCCAGCAGCCACGGACAGGGTTTGGGGGAGCAGTACTTC. Encoded protein: CASSHGQGLGEQYF. The V and J genes are TRBV5-1 and TRBJ2-7; 8 bases match TRBD1. CDR3 length: 14 residues. Germline-derived CDR1 and CDR2 are SGHRS and YFSETQ. Trimming at V came to 4 bases and at J to 7 bases, leaving 10 bases not matched to a gene.

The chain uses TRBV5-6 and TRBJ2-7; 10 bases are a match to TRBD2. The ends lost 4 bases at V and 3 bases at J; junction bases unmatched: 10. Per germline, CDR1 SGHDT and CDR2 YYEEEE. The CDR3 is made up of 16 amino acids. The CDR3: CASSPRTSGDIYEQYF. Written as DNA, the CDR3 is TGTGCCAGCAGCCCGAGGACTAGCGGAGACATCTACGAGCAGTACTTC.

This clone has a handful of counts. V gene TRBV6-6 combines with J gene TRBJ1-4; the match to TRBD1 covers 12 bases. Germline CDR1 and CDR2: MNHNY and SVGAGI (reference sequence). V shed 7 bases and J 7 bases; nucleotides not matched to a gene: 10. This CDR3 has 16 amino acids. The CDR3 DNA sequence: TGTGCCAGCATCGGAAGGGGGACAGGGGGCACTGAAAAACTGTTTTTT. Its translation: CASIGRGTGGTEKLFF.

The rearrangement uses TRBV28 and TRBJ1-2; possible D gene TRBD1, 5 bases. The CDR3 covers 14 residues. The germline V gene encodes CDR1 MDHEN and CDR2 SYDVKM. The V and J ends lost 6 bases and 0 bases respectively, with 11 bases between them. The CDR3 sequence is CASRGRGTNYGYTF. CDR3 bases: TGTGCCAGCAGGGGCCGGGGGACTAACTATGGCTACACCTTC.

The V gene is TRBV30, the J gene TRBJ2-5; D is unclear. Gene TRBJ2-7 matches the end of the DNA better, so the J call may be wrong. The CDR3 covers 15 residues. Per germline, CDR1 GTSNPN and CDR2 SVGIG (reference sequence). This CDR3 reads CAWSPAVTASYEQYF. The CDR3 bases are TGTGCCTGGAGTCCAGCCGTGACTGCATCCTACGAGCAGTACTTC.

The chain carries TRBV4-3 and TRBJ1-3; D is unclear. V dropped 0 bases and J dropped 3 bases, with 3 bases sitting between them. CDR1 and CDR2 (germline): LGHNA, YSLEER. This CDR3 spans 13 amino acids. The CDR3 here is CASSQDSGNTIYF. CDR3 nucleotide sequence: TGCGCCAGCAGCCAAGATAGTGGAAACACCATATATTTT.

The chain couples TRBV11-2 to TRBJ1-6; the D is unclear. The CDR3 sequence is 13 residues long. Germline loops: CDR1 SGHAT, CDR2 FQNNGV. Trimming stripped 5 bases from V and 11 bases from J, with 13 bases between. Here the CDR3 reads CASSPSSGAPLHF. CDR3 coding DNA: TGTGCCAGCAGCCCCTCCTCTGGAGCACCCCTCCACTTT.